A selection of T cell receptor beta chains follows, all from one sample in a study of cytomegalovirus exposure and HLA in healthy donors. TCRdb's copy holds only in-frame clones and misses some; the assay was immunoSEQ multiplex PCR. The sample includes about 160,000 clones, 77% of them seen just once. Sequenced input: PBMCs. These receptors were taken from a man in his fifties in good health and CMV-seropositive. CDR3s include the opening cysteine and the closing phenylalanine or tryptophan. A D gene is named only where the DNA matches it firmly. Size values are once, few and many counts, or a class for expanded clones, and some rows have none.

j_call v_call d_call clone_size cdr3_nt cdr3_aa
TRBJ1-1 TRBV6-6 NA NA TGTGCCAGCGGTCAAGTGACTAAGACTGAAGCTTTCTTT CASGQVTKTEAFF
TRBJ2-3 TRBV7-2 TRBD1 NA TGTGCCAGCAGCTCCTACAGGGGTTGGAGTACAGATACGCAGTATTTT CASSSYRGWSTDTQYF
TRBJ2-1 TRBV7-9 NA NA TGTGCCAGCAGCTGGGGGGGGGCGTTTGAGCAGTTCTTC CASSWGGAFEQFF
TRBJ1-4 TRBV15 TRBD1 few TGTGCCACCAGCAGGGGACAGGGAACTAATGAAAAACTGTTTTTT CATSRGQGTNEKLFF
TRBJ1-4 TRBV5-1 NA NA TGCGCCAGCAGCTTGTTGTCCAGGGCCGAAAAACTGTTTTTT CASSLLSRAEKLFF
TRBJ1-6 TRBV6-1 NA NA TGTGCCAGCAGTGAGAACAGTTACTATAATTCACCCCTCCACTTT CASSENSYYNSPLHF
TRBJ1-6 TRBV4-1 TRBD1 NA TGTGCCAGCAGCCAGGTGGACAGGAATTCACCCCTCCACTTT CASSQVDRNSPLHF
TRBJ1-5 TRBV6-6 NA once TGTGCCAGCAGTTACGCGACAGGTAGCCAGCCCCAGCATTTT CASSYATGSQPQHF
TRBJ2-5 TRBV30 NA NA TGTGCCTGGAGTGAAGTTAGGGGGGAGACCCAGTACTTC CAWSEVRGETQYF
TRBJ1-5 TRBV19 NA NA TGTGCCAGTAGTATACCCTCGGGGGGGTTTGGACAGCCCCAGCATTTT CASSIPSGGFGQPQHF
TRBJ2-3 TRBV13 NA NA TGTGCCAGCACCGGGAGTTACACAGATACGCAGTATTTT CASTGSYTDTQYF
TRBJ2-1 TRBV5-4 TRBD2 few TGTGCCAGCAGCTTGGTGTTGGGACTACAGTTCTTC CASSLVLGLQFF
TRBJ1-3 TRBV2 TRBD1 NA TGTGCCAGCAGTGGCCTCGGGACAGGGGGCAATGCTGGAAACACCATATATTTT CASSGLGTGGNAGNTIYF
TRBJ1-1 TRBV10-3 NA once TGTGCCATCAGTGATATGGGGGGCACTGAAGCTTTCTTT CAISDMGGTEAFF
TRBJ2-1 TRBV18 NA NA TGTGCCAGCTCACCATTTCGGGAAAATGAGCAGTTCTTC CASSPFRENEQFF
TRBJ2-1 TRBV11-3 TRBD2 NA TGTGCCAGCAGCAAGCGGGGGGGCCAGAATGAGCAGTTCTTC CASSKRGGQNEQFF
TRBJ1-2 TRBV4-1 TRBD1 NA TGCGCCAGCAGCCAGAGCCCGACAGGGGTGTACTATGGCTACACCTTC CASSQSPTGVYYGYTF
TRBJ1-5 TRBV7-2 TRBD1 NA TGTGCCACCGGACAGGCAGCCAATCAGCCCCAGCATTTT CATGQAANQPQHF
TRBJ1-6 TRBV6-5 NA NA TGTGCCAGCAGCTCTTTGACTGTTCCACCCCTCCACTTT CASSSLTVPPLHF
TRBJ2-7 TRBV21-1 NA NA TGTGCCAGCATCCCTAACAGGGGGTCCCTCGATGAGCAGTACTTC CASIPNRGSLDEQYF
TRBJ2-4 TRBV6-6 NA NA TGTGCCAGCAGTTGGAGGGTACGGGATGCCAAAAACATTCAGTACTTC CASSWRVRDAKNIQYF
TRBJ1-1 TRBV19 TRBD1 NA TGTGCCAGTAGTCTCGGACAGGGCCGAGTTTTCGCTGAAGCTTTCTTT CASSLGQGRVFAEAFF
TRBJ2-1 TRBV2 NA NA TGTGCCAGCAACTTAAGACCGGGGGATGAGCAGTTCTTC CASNLRPGDEQFF
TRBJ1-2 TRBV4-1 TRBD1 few TGCGCCAGCAGCTACCGGACAGGAAACTATGGCTACACCTTC CASSYRTGNYGYTF
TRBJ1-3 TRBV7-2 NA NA TGTGCCAGCAGCTCCGAGCGTGGAAACACCATATATTTT CASSSERGNTIYF
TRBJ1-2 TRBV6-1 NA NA TGTGCCAGCAGCGACAGGAACTATGGCTACACCTTC CASSDRNYGYTF
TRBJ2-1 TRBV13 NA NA TGTGCCAGCAGCCGGAGCAATGAGCAGTTCTTC CASSRSNEQFF
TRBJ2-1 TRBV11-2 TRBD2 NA TGTGCCAGCAGCTTAAGTCCTAGCGGGGGGGCCTGGGGTGAGCAGTTCTTC CASSLSPSGGAWGEQFF
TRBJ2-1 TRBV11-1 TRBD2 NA TGTGCCAGCAGCTCCGGCTGGCTAGCGGGAGATGAGCAGTTCTTC CASSSGWLAGDEQFF
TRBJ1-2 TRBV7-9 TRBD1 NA TGTGCCAGCAGCCGGACAGGGGTTGATGGCTACACCTTC CASSRTGVDGYTF
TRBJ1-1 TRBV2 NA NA TGTGCCAGCAGTTCCATGAACACTGAAGCTTTCTTT CASSSMNTEAFF
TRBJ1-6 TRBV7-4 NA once TGTGCCAGCAGCCCGCCCCCTCGGACAGAAGATAATTCACCCCTCCACTTT CASSPPPRTEDNSPLHF
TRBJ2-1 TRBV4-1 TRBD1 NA TGCGCCAGCAGCCAAGGGACAGGCTCCTACAATGAGCAGTTCTTC CASSQGTGSYNEQFF
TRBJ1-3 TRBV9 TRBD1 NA TGTGCCAGCAGCGGGACAGGGGTAAACACCATATATTTT CASSGTGVNTIYF
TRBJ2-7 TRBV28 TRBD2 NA TGTGCCAGCAGTTTACCGGCGGGGGGTCTCTACGAGCAGTACTTC CASSLPAGGLYEQYF
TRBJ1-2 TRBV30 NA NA TGTGCCTGGAGCCGAAAGGGACTGGAAGCTAACTATGGCTACACCTTC CAWSRKGLEANYGYTF
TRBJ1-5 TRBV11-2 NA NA TGTGCCAGCAGCTCCAACCGGGCCAACGGGCAGGGTCAGCCCCAGCATTTT CASSSNRANGQGQPQHF
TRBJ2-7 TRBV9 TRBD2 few TGTGCCAGCAGCGTAGCGGGGGGGGGAGAGCAGTACTTC CASSVAGGGEQYF
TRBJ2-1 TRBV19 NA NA TGTGCCAGTAGTAGTGGACGGGAGTGGGACAATGAGCAGTTCTTC CASSSGREWDNEQFF
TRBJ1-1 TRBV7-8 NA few TGTGCCAGCAGCTCATACAGGGCCACTTCCAACACTGAAGCTTTCTTT CASSSYRATSNTEAFF
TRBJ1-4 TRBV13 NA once TGTGCCAGCAGCATAACACACGAATCAGGGGTTGAGGATGAAAAACTGTTTTTT CASSITHESGVEDEKLFF
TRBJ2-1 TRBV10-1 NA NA TGCGCCAGCAGGGGAGGCAGTACCCTCGATGAGCAGTTCTTC CASRGGSTLDEQFF
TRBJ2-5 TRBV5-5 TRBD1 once TGTGCCAGCAGCGGACAGACAGGGGTGGGGGAGACCCAGTACTTC CASSGQTGVGETQYF
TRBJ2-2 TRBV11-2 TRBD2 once TGTGCCAGCAGCTCGCTAGCGGGGGGGCCGGTCACCGGGGAGCTGTTTTTT CASSSLAGGPVTGELFF